This T cell receptor (beta chain) was sequenced during a study of T cells in localized non-small cell lung cancer. Overall study findings and caveats: Multi-region tumor sequencing was not done, so intratumor heterogeneity could not be excluded. Measurement of T cell clonality placed uninvolved adjacent lung highest, above the level in tumor. Patients showing higher blood T cell density tended to see longer overall survival.

The V gene lost 5 bases and the J gene lost 1 base, with 11 bases spanning the gap. The CDR3 contains 14 residues. In germline, CDR1 is SGHTA, CDR2 FQGNSA. The method was immunoSEQ multiplex PCR; TCRdb's version includes in-frame clones alone and lacks a portion of them. The table lists around 70,000 clones, 65% to 85% of them singletons. Worth noting for this clone: The antigen is unknown.

Sequences were derived from peripheral blood, sampled before any cancer treatment. This clonotype was obtained from a female donor older than 55 with stage I lung adenocarcinoma. The rearrangement links TRBV7-2 to TRBJ1-1, with unresolved D. CDR3 protein: CASSATLANTEAFF. The CDR3 DNA reads TGTGCCAGCAGCGCAACGTTAGCGAACACTGAAGCTTTCTTT.